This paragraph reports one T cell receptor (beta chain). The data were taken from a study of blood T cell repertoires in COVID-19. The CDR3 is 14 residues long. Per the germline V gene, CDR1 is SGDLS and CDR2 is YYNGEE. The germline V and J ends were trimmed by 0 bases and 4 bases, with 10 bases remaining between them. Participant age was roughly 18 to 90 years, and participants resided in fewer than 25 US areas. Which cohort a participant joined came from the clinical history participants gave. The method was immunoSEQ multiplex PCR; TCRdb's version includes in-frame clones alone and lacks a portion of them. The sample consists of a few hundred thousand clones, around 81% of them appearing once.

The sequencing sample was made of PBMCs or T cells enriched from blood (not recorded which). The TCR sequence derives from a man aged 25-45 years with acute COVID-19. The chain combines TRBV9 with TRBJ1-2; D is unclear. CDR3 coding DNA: TGTGCCAGCAGCGTAGGCGACACCCCCTATGGCTACACCTTC. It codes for CASSVGDTPYGYTF. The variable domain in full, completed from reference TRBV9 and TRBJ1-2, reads DSGVTQTPKHLITATGQRVTLRCSPRSGDLSVYWYQQSLDQGLQFLIQYYNGEERAKGNILERFSAQQFPDLHSELNLSSLELGDSALYFCASSVGDTPYGYTFGSGTRLTVV.